Below, 8 T cell receptor beta chains from the same sample are listed, as sequenced in a study of T-cell reconstitution after alpha-beta-depleted transplantation in children. Molecular barcoding with unique molecular identifiers was used for the TCRbeta library. A single record per CDR3 protein comes from TCRdb applying MiXCR to the PCR reads. This table holds around 600,000 distinct CDR3 sequences, 23% found once. Specimen: PBMCs, mostly from graft donor cells, collected 360 days after TCRalphabeta/CD19-depleted stem cell transplant. The receptors originated from a boy younger than two who had a stem cell transplant for acute myeloid leukemia, so the T cells may come from the graft donor.

The chain has TRBV6-2 or TRBV6-3 and TRBJ2-7; D possibly uses TRBD1 or TRBD2 (7 bases each). CDR1 is MNHEY and CDR2 is SVGEGT in the germline V gene. Trimming stripped 2 bases from V and 1 base from J, with 15 bases between. The CDR3 covers 16 residues. In DNA, the CDR3 is TGTGCCAGCAGTTACGGGCAGGGGGGGCTGTCCTACGAGCAGTACTTC. Translating it yields CASSYGQGGLSYEQYF.

This clonotype has a handful of counts. The chain couples TRBV20-1 to TRBJ2-1; 9 bases line up with TRBD2. J was trimmed by 1 base and V by 6 bases; bases with no gene match: 7. The CDR3 sequence is 15 residues long. Germline V gene lookup returns CDR1 DFQATT and CDR2 SNEGSKA (reference sequence). This CDR3 is CSASLAGWSYNEQFF. In DNA form, the CDR3 reads TGCAGTGCCTCCCTAGCGGGGTGGTCCTACAATGAGCAGTTCTTC.

Many counts were recorded for this clonotype. The V call is TRBV12-3 or TRBV12-4, the J call TRBJ2-5; 10 bases agree with TRBD2. The CDR3 spans 17 residues. V was pared by 5 bases and J by 5 bases, with 14 bases of the junction left unmatched. For the CDR3, the DNA is TGTGCCAGCAGTCTTACTGGACTAGCGGTCGGGTACGAGACCCAGTACTTC. It is translated as CASSLTGLAVGYETQYF.

This clonotype was recorded many times. V usage is TRBV28 and J usage is TRBJ1-2, with D perhaps matching TRBD1 (6 bases). CDR1 MDHEN and CDR2 SYDVKM come from the germline V gene. The CDR3 runs 12 residues. Deletions cut 5 bases from V and 7 bases from J, with 11 bases between. CDR3 sequence: CASSLQGGGYTF. For the CDR3, the DNA is TGTGCCAGCAGTCTACAGGGTGGTGGCTACACCTTC.

In its sample, this clonotype was seen many times. The rearrangement joins TRBV27 to TRBJ2-7, with D uncertain. Trimming left V 0 bases short and J 6 bases short, with 9 bases between. Germline V gives CDR1 MNHEY, CDR2 SMNVEV (reference sequence). There are 13 residues in the CDR3. CDR3 coding DNA: TGTGCCAGCAGTTTATCGTACGCATCCGAGCAGTACGTC. The encoded protein is CASSLSYASEQYV.

The genes are TRBV4-2 and TRBJ2-7, with D hard to call. This CDR3 has 14 residues. Germline V CDR1 and CDR2: LGHNA, YNFKEQ. Trimming took off 6 bases at V and 1 base at J, with 13 bases between the two ends. CDR3 sequence reads: CASRQRGPSYEQYF. CDR3 in DNA: TGTGCCAGCAGACAACGAGGTCCATCCTACGAGCAGTACTTC.

This clonotype was seen a few times. This rearrangement joins TRBV20-1 to TRBJ2-7; maybe TRBD2 (6 bases). Trimming took off 3 bases at V and 1 base at J, with 13 bases between the two ends. Germline V CDR1 and CDR2: DFQATT, SNEGSKA (reference sequence). The length of the CDR3 is 14 residues. CDR3: CSASRTKPSYEQYV. The DNA for the CDR3 is TGCAGTGCTAGTAGGACTAAACCGTCCTACGAGCAGTACGTC.

The chain uses TRBV20-1 and TRBJ2-1; D gene unclear. The CDR3 runs to 14 residues. The V gene's germline CDR1 is DFQATT and CDR2 SNEGSKA (reference sequence). V gave up 4 bases and J gave up 13 bases, with 23 bases separating them. The DNA of the CDR3 is TGCAGTGCTAATATTATATCCTCGGGTTCTGGTCAGTTCTTC. Translation gives CSANIISSGSGQFF.